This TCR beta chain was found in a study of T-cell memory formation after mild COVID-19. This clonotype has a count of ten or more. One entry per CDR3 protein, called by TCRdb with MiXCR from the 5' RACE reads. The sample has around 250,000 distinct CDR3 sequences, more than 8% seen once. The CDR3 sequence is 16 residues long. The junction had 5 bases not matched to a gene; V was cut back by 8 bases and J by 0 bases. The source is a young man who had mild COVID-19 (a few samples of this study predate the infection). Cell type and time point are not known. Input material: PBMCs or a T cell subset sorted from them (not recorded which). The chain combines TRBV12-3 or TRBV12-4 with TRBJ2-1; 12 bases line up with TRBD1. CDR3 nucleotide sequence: TGTGCCAGCGCGGGACAGGGGGCGAGCTCCTACAATGAGCAGTTCTTC. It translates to CASAGQGASSYNEQFF.